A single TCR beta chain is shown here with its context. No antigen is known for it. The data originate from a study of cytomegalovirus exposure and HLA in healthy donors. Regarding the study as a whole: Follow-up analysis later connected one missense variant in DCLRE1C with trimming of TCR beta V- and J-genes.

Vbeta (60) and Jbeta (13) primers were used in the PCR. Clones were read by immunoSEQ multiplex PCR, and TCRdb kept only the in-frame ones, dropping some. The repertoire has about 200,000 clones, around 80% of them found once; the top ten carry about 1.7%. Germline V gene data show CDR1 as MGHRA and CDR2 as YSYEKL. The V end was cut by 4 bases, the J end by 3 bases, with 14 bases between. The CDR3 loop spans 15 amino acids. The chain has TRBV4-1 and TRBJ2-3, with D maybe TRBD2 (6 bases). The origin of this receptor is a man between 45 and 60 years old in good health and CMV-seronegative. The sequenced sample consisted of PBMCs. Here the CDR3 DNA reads TGCGCCAGCAGCCCGGGGCTAGCGTCAACAGATACGCAGTATTTT. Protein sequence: CASSPGLASTDTQYF.